The sequence of this T cell receptor (beta chain) was determined in a study of blood T cell repertoires in COVID-19. Study in general: In each case, the material was cDNA or gDNA derived from T cells, B-cell-depleted T cells, or PBMCs.

Authors' analysis steps: Quantification of nucleated cells was approximated via reference gene primer amplification. Only in-frame clones appear in the TCRdb table, and some are missing; sequencing was by immunoSEQ multiplex PCR. V and J calls and clone size are copied from that table; D and trimming were computed from the DNA. The sample lists more than 200,000 clones; more than 85% were seen once. The V segment lost 8 bases and the J segment 2 bases; nucleotides outside the gene matches: 18. Germline V gene lookup returns CDR1 SGHNT and CDR2 YYREEE (reference sequence). The CDR3 runs to 18 residues.

The clonotype comes from a man aged 40-49 years with acute or convalescent COVID-19. This chain connects TRBV5-4 to TRBJ2-1, with TRBD2 matching over 8 bases. Sequencing input: peripheral blood. CDR3 nucleotide sequence: TGTGCCAGTGACCGGGGGGGAGGGAACGGGAGGGCCTACAATGAGCAGTTCTTC. Translating it yields CASDRGGGNGRAYNEQFF.